These 5 T cell receptor beta chains were sequenced from one sample in a study of T cells in Graves' hyperthyroidism and ophthalmopathy (dated by TCRdb to about 2019). Library preparation used multiplex PCR. Sequencing was performed on an Illumina HiSeq 2000. Amplification of TCR beta CDR3 regions was carried out from RNA transcripts. A first-round RT-PCR of the TCR CDR3 used the HTBI primer set with the Qiagen OneStep RT-PCR kit. TCRdb itself trimmed the public reads at Q25 with fastp, ran MiXCR and retained productive beta chains. When rows share a CDR3 protein, they turn into one entry using the most common DNA and genes. Present in this sample are some 620,000 distinct CDR3 sequences, roughly 15% of which were seen just once. Of the sample, 3.8% falls within the top ten clones. The specimen was blood. These receptors were collected from a woman in her thirties with Graves' hyperthyroidism.

This clonotype was found many times. The rearrangement joins TRBV30 to TRBJ2-1; 11 bases align to TRBD2. The germline V gene encodes CDR1 GTSNPN and CDR2 SVGIG (reference sequence). The V segment lost 4 bases and the J segment 9 bases; nucleotides outside the gene matches: 5. The CDR3 runs to 13 residues. As DNA, the CDR3 is TGTGCCTGGACCCTAGCGGGAGGAGGTGAGCAGTTCTTC. Its translation: CAWTLAGGGEQFF.

A single count supports this clonotype. V usage is TRBV19 and J usage is TRBJ2-3; D possibly corresponds to TRBD2 (6 bases). The CDR3 has 14 amino acids. Trimming shortened V by 7 bases and J by 3 bases, and 14 bases separated the two germline ends. Germline assignment: CDR1 LNHDA and CDR2 SQIVND (reference sequence). The CDR3 reads CASTEGLITDTQYF. The DNA for the CDR3 is TGTGCCAGTACCGAGGGACTTATAACAGATACGCAGTATTTT.

This clonotype showed up just a few times. For the CDR3, the DNA is TGCAGCGTTGACGAAGGAAGCACTGGGGCCAACGTCCTGACTTTC. Its translation: CSVDEGSTGANVLTF. The genes are TRBV29-1 and TRBJ2-6; D is unresolved. V was pared by 3 bases and J by 2 bases, with 11 bases between. The CDR3 is 15 residues long. The germline gives CDR1 SQVTM, CDR2 ANQGSEA. The full variable domain, in which reference TRBV29-1 and TRBJ2-6 provide the parts outside the CDR3, is SAVISQKPSRDICQRGTSLTIQCQVDSQVTMMFWYRQQPGQSLTLIATANQGSEATYESGFVIDKFPISRPNLTFSTLTVSNMSPEDSSIYLCSVDEGSTGANVLTFGAGSRLTVL.

This clonotype was seen a handful of times. A much larger clone differs by one base, so this may be a read error. The chain recombines TRBV28 with TRBJ2-1; 8 bases are a match to TRBD2. The last part of the DNA fits TRBJ2-7 better; the J call may be wrong. CDR3 size: 15 residues. Germline assignment: CDR1 MDHEN and CDR2 SYDVKM. CDR3 nucleotide sequence: TGTGCCAGCAGTTTAATAACTAGCGGTTACAATGAGCAGTACTTC. Its protein product is CASSLITSGYNEQYF.

This clonotype has at least ten counts. This rearrangement joins TRBV27 to TRBJ2-7; 10 nucleotides line up with TRBD2. Germline V gives CDR1 MNHEY, CDR2 SMNVEV (reference sequence). The CDR3 is made up of 14 amino acids. V lost 6 bases, J lost 1 base, and 3 bases stayed unmatched. CDR3 region: CASRGLAVSYEQYF. The CDR3 DNA follows: TGTGCCAGCAGAGGACTAGCGGTTTCCTACGAGCAGTACTTC.